This T cell receptor beta chain emerged from a study of molecular identifiers for immune sequencing clone quantification. In this sample, this clonotype turned up many times. The authors built bulk TCR libraries by previously described methods with listed TCR primers. TCRdb reanalysed the PCR reads using MiXCR and keeps one entry per CDR3 protein. The sample has about 12,000 distinct CDR3 sequences, approximately 15% seen once. Germline loops: CDR1 SEHNR, CDR2 FQNEAQ (reference sequence). The CDR3 is 13 amino acids. V shed 8 bases and J shed 7 bases, with 15 bases lying between them. Sample: naive CD8+ T cells from blood, with Jurkat cell RNA spiked in. Indicated subset: FACS-sorted CD8+CD4-CCR7+CD45RA+ naive T cells. This rearrangement joins TRBV7-9 to TRBJ2-1; weak D call: TRBD2 (5 bases). This receptor was identified in a human donor in good health. Some libraries in this study had Jurkat cell RNA spiked in. In nucleotides, the CDR3 is TGTGCCAGCGAAAGGACTGTTTTGAATGAGCAGTTCTTC. Amino acid sequence: CASERTVLNEQFF.